Below are 8 T cell receptor beta chains sequenced from a single sample in a study of cytomegalovirus exposure and HLA in healthy donors. The PCR contained 60 Vbeta and 13 Jbeta primers. Clones were read by immunoSEQ multiplex PCR, and TCRdb kept only the in-frame ones, dropping some. Of about 91,000 clones listed, around 80% were seen once; the top ten hold approximately 4.7%. The sequenced material came from PBMCs. Every receptor here comes from a male donor in good health and CMV-seropositive.

The chain combines TRBV9 with TRBJ2-1; D not certain. The CDR3 totals 14 residues. V was shortened by 3 bases and J by 1 base, with 8 bases between the two germline ends. Germline V gene data show CDR1 as SGDLS and CDR2 as YYNGEE. The CDR3 reads CASSAERSYNEQFF. CDR3 DNA sequence: TGTGCCAGCAGCGCCGAGAGATCCTACAATGAGCAGTTCTTC.

The gene calls are TRBV7-9 and TRBJ1-6; D gene unclear. The CDR3 runs to 12 residues. V was cut by 5 bases and J by 6 bases, with 5 bases left in between. CDR1 SEHNR and CDR2 FQNEAQ come from the germline V gene (reference sequence). CDR3: CASSMSNSPLHF. CDR3 DNA sequence: TGTGCCAGCAGCATGAGTAATTCACCCCTCCACTTT.

A few counts support this clone. The rearrangement joins TRBV7-2 to TRBJ1-5; D not resolved. CDR1 and CDR2 from the germline V gene are SGHTA and FQGNSA. This CDR3 comprises 16 residues. V lost 2 bases to trimming and J lost 2 bases, with 13 bases between them. CDR3 sequence reads: CASSLTAAHGNQPQHF. CDR3 in DNA: TGTGCCAGCAGCTTAACAGCCGCCCATGGCAATCAGCCCCAGCATTTT.

The V and J genes are TRBV4-1 and TRBJ1-2; D remains unclear. Per the germline V gene, CDR1 is MGHRA and CDR2 is YSYEKL. The CDR3 loop spans 15 amino acids. Trimming cost V 0 bases and J 4 bases, with 12 bases left between them. The CDR3 DNA is TGCGCCAGCAGCCAAGATCTGGCGGGCAGCTATGGCTACACCTTC. Its translation: CASSQDLAGSYGYTF.

The rearrangement links TRBV1 to TRBJ2-3; the table gives TRBD2 as D, unverified against the DNA. TRBV1 corresponds to a pseudogene. The CDR3 runs to 17 residues. CDR3 in amino acids: CTSSQPLAGGTRDTQYF. CDR3 coding DNA: TGCACCAGCAGCCAACCCTTAGCGGGGGGCACTCGAGATACGCAGTATTTT.

On this clone: The sample has other DNA sequences that encode this CDR3 too. The chain combines TRBV18 with TRBJ1-1; no reliable D call. Trimming shortened V by 5 bases and J by 1 base, and 5 bases separated the two germline ends. CDR3 length equals 12 residues. CDR1 KGHSH and CDR2 LQKENI come from the germline V gene. The CDR3 coding sequence is TGTGCCAGCTCATCAGGGAACACTGAAGCTTTCTTT. Its translation is CASSSGNTEAFF.

V is TRBV11-1 and J is TRBJ2-6; D might be TRBD1 (6 bases). V was cut by 6 bases and J by 1 base, with 10 bases left in between. CDR3 length: 15 residues. Germline V gives CDR1 SGHAT, CDR2 FQDESV (reference sequence). CDR3 protein: CASSGQGSGANVLTF. The CDR3 nucleotides read TGTGCCAGCAGTGGGCAGGGGTCTGGGGCCAACGTCCTGACTTTC.

The chain uses TRBV25-1 and TRBJ2-7, with 10 nucleotides matching TRBD2. V shed 4 bases, J shed 4 bases, and the junction held 10 bases outside the gene matches. Germline V gives CDR1 MGHDK, CDR2 SYGVNS. The CDR3 is 16 residues long. Here the CDR3 reads CASSGRPGTSDYEQYF. The DNA for the CDR3 is TGTGCCAGCAGTGGCAGACCCGGGACTAGCGATTACGAGCAGTACTTC.